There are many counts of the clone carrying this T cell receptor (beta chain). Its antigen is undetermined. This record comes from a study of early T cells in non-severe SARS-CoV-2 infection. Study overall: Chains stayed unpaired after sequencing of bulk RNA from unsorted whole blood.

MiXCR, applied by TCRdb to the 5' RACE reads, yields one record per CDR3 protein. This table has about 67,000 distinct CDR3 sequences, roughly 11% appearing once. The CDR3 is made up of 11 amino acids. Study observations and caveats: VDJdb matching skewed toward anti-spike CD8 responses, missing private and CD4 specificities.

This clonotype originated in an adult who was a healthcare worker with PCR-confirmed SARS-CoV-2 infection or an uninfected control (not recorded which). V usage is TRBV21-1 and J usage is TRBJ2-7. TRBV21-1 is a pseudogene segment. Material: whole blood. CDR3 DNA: TGTGCCAGCACCGGTCCCTACGAGCAGTACTTC. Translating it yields CASTGPYEQYF.